This is a list of T cell receptor beta chains from one sample in a study of Graves' ophthalmopathy and Graves' hyperthyroidism. TCRdb reprocessed the multiplex PCR reads with MiXCR, giving one entry per CDR3 protein. Altogether 1 million to 1.3 million distinct CDR3 sequences are present, 35% to 40% being singletons, with the ten largest covering 11%. The sample taken for sequencing was peripheral blood or thyroid tissue (not recorded which). The receptors here all came from an adult man with Graves' hyperthyroidism. CDR3s include the opening cysteine and the closing phenylalanine or tryptophan. Fields, in order: V gene, J gene, clone size, D gene, CDR3 DNA, CDR3 protein. D genes are given only for firm matches. Clone size is not always given. Where it is, it says once, few, many or a class for expanded clones.

V gene: TRBV7-9; J gene: TRBJ2-7; clone size: .; D gene: TRBD1; CDR3 DNA: TGTGCCAGCAGCTTAGAAGGGGGCTATAACGACGAGCAGTACTTC; CDR3 protein: CASSLEGGYNDEQYF
V gene: TRBV7-9; J gene: TRBJ2-7; clone size: many; D gene: .; CDR3 DNA: TGTGCCAGCAGCCAAGCCGCGGGGAAACCCTACGAGCAGTACTTC; CDR3 protein: CASSQAAGKPYEQYF
V gene: TRBV20-1; J gene: TRBJ1-2; clone size: .; D gene: .; CDR3 DNA: TGCAGTCCATTGGACAACCAGCTTACTAACTATGGCTACACCTTC; CDR3 protein: CSPLDNQLTNYGYTF
V gene: TRBV19; J gene: TRBJ1-2; clone size: few; D gene: TRBD1; CDR3 DNA: TGTGCCAGTAGTCCCGGACTTAACAGGGGCCTGGGGTATGGCTACACCTTC; CDR3 protein: CASSPGLNRGLGYGYTF
V gene: TRBV7-2; J gene: TRBJ1-1; clone size: many; D gene: TRBD1; CDR3 DNA: TGTGCCAGCAGTTTCACCTGGGACAGTGAAGCTTTCTTT; CDR3 protein: CASSFTWDSEAFF
V gene: TRBV10-3; J gene: TRBJ2-7; clone size: .; D gene: TRBD1; CDR3 DNA: TGTGCCATCAGTCCCTCGACAGGGACACCGTACGAGCAGTACTTC; CDR3 protein: CAISPSTGTPYEQYF
V gene: TRBV5-4; J gene: TRBJ2-7; clone size: .; D gene: TRBD2; CDR3 DNA: TGTGCCAGCAGCTTGGGGGCTAGCGGGGTGACCTACGAGCAGTACTTC; CDR3 protein: CASSLGASGVTYEQYF
V gene: TRBV29-1; J gene: TRBJ1-2; clone size: .; D gene: TRBD1; CDR3 DNA: TGCAGCGCTAACGGGACAGTCTATGGCTACACCTTC; CDR3 protein: CSANGTVYGYTF
V gene: TRBV5-1; J gene: TRBJ1-6; clone size: many; D gene: .; CDR3 DNA: TGCGCCAGCAGCTTGGTACGGAATAATTCACCCCTCCACTTT; CDR3 protein: CASSLVRNNSPLHF
V gene: TRBV7-3; J gene: TRBJ2-7; clone size: many; D gene: .; CDR3 DNA: TGTGCCAGCAGCTTAACGGTGAATAGCTACGAGCAGTACTTC; CDR3 protein: CASSLTVNSYEQYF
V gene: TRBV15; J gene: TRBJ1-2; clone size: few; D gene: TRBD1; CDR3 DNA: TGTGCCACCAGCCCGCAGGGGGCGTTGACTGGCTACACCTTC; CDR3 protein: CATSPQGALTGYTF
V gene: TRBV5-1; J gene: TRBJ2-5; clone size: .; D gene: TRBD2; CDR3 DNA: TGCGCCAGCAGCTTGTTACTGGGGAGGGAGCAGTACTTC; CDR3 protein: CASSLLLGREQYF
V gene: TRBV20-1; J gene: TRBJ2-5; clone size: many; D gene: .; CDR3 DNA: TGCAGTGCTAGAGTGGCGGGGGCCCGAGAGACCCAGTACTTC; CDR3 protein: CSARVAGARETQYF
V gene: TRBV10-2; J gene: TRBJ1-4; clone size: few; D gene: .; CDR3 DNA: TGTGCCAGCAGTCATTCCCGGGCGAGGGAAAAACTGTTTTTT; CDR3 protein: CASSHSRAREKLFF
V gene: TRBV15; J gene: TRBJ2-7; clone size: .; D gene: .; CDR3 DNA: TGTGCCACCAGCTCAGCGGGTCGAAACCCCTACGAGCAGTACTTC; CDR3 protein: CATSSAGRNPYEQYF
V gene: TRBV29-1; J gene: TRBJ2-7; clone size: many; D gene: TRBD1; CDR3 DNA: TGCAGCGTTGGAACGGACAGGGACTACGAGCAGTACTTC; CDR3 protein: CSVGTDRDYEQYF
V gene: TRBV20-1; J gene: TRBJ2-7; clone size: .; D gene: .; CDR3 DNA: TGCAGTGTTGCCGGTGATCCGAGCTACGAGCAGCACTTC; CDR3 protein: CSVAGDPSYEQHF